These 22 T cell receptor beta chains came from one sample sequenced in a study of blood T cell repertoires in COVID-19. TCRdb's copy holds only in-frame clones and misses some; the assay was immunoSEQ multiplex PCR. The repertoire includes 60,000 to 85,000 clones, over 70% of them detected once, and around 21% sits in the top ten. What was sequenced was peripheral blood. These receptors all stem from a man in his 70s with acute or convalescent COVID-19.

V gene TRBV28 combines with J gene TRBJ2-7, with TRBD1 matching 8 bases. Germline V gene data show CDR1 as MDHEN and CDR2 as SYDVKM. The CDR3 length is 16 residues. V lost 4 bases, J lost 2 bases, and 10 bases stayed unmatched. The CDR3 nucleotides read TGTGCCAGCAGTTCCCTCCTGAGGACAGGGACCTACGAGCAGTACTTC. It translates to CASSSLLRTGTYEQYF.

The chain uses TRBV5-1 and TRBJ1-3; D is uncertain. CDR3 length equals 18 residues. V shed 4 bases and J shed 1 base, with 21 bases lying between them. Per the germline V gene, CDR1 is SGHRS and CDR2 is YFSETQ. In DNA, the CDR3 is TGCGCCAGCAGCCCACCCCGGGAGGGATTGGGGTCTGGAAACACCATATATTTT. Its translation: CASSPPREGLGSGNTIYF.

The chain combines TRBV9 with TRBJ1-1, with D possibly TRBD1 on 5 matching bases. The CDR3 covers 15 residues. CDR1 is SGDLS and CDR2 is YYNGEE in the germline V gene. V was shortened by 3 bases and J by 0 bases, with 12 bases between the two germline ends. The CDR3 is CASSGGRKMNTEAFF. The DNA for the CDR3 is TGTGCCAGCAGCGGGGGGAGGAAGATGAACACTGAAGCTTTCTTT.

This clone was seen more than once but under ten times. The rearrangement links TRBV4-1 to TRBJ2-7; TRBD1 agrees at 9 bases. From germline, CDR1 is MGHRA and CDR2 YSYEKL. V was clipped by 3 bases and J by 3 bases; unmatched bases: 6. This CDR3 has 15 amino acids. The CDR3 coding sequence is TGCGCCAGCAGCCAGAATAAGGGACAGGGCTACGAGCAGTACTTC. Encoded protein: CASSQNKGQGYEQYF.

V and J are TRBV5-1 and TRBJ1-6, with D uncertain. Germline V gene sequence: CDR1 SGHRS, CDR2 YFSETQ. Trimming shortened V by 4 bases and J by 7 bases, and 12 bases separated the two germline ends. The CDR3 is made up of 14 amino acids. CDR3 region: CASSLGSGNSPLHF. The DNA of the CDR3 is TGCGCCAGCAGCCTAGGGTCGGGGAATTCACCCCTCCACTTT. Full variable domain (outside the CDR3, taken from reference TRBV5-1 and TRBJ1-6): KAGVTQTPRYLIKTRGQQVTLSCSPISGHRSVSWYQQTPGQGLQFLFEYFSETQRNKGNFPGRFSGRQFSNSRSEMNVSTLELGDSALYLCASSLGSGNSPLHFGNGTRLTVT.

V gene TRBV6-5 combines with J gene TRBJ2-7; 13 bases match TRBD2. Germline lookup yields CDR1 MNHEY and CDR2 SVGAGI. Trimming took 6 bases from V and 3 from J; bases not matched to a gene: 5. The CDR3 runs to 15 residues. CDR3 nucleotide sequence: TGTGCCAGCAGACTCAGACTAGCGGGAGGCTACGAGCAGTACTTC. The encoded protein is CASRLRLAGGYEQYF.

V usage is TRBV19 and J usage is TRBJ2-6; unclear D gene. Trimming removed 8 bases at V and 1 base at J, with 6 bases between. The germline V gene encodes CDR1 LNHDA and CDR2 SQIVND (reference sequence). The CDR3 has 13 residues. CDR3 region: CASEVSGANVLTF. As DNA, the CDR3 is TGTGCCAGTGAGGTATCTGGGGCCAACGTCCTGACTTTC.

The genes are TRBV7-9 and TRBJ2-7; D may be TRBD2 (7 bases). The CDR3 covers 16 residues. CDR1 SEHNR and CDR2 FQNEAQ come from the germline V gene (reference sequence). Trimming took 1 base from V and 2 from J, leaving 15 bases between them. CDR3 loop: CASSLVKQGGPYEQYF. The CDR3 DNA sequence: TGTGCCAGCAGCTTAGTGAAACAGGGAGGGCCCTACGAGCAGTACTTC.

This clone was seen a few times. Here the CDR3 reads CASSLDRGLAFYNEQFF. DNA for the CDR3: TGTGCCAGCAGCTTAGATCGGGGACTAGCGTTTTACAATGAGCAGTTCTTC. The chain carries TRBV11-3 and TRBJ2-1; TRBD2 matches at 10 bases. The CDR3 sequence is 17 residues long. Germline V gives CDR1 SGHNT, CDR2 YENEEA. Germline trimming cut 0 bases from V and 4 bases from J; bases unmatched to any gene: 6. Together with reference TRBV11-3 and TRBJ2-1, the CDR3 gives the full variable domain: EAGVVQSPRYKIIEKKQPVAFWCNPISGHNTLYWYLQNLGQGPELLIRYENEEAVDDSQLPKDRFSAERLKGVDSTLKIQPAELGDSAVYLCASSLDRGLAFYNEQFFGPGTRLTVL.

The V and J genes are TRBV28 and TRBJ2-7; 7 positions agree with TRBD1. CDR1 is MDHEN, CDR2 SYDVKM, per germline. V lost 4 bases to trimming and J lost 5 bases; unmatched junction nucleotides: 14. This CDR3 contains 16 residues. CDR3 sequence reads: CASSSLLQGSSDEQYF. The CDR3 DNA reads as TGTGCCAGCAGTTCTCTCCTACAGGGGTCGAGCGACGAGCAGTACTTC.

The rearrangement joins TRBV29-1 to TRBJ1-1; TRBD1 agrees at 9 bases. V shed 8 bases and J 5 bases; nucleotides not matched to a gene: 15. This CDR3 is 15 amino acids long. Germline assignment: CDR1 SQVTM and CDR2 ANQGSEA. The CDR3 DNA sequence: TGCAGCACAGGTACAGGGGGCGCGGTGGTAACTGAAGCTTTCTTT. It specifies CSTGTGGAVVTEAFF.

The chain couples TRBV27 to TRBJ2-4, with a tentative D call TRBD2 (5 bases). Germline V gives CDR1 MNHEY, CDR2 SMNVEV (reference sequence). The CDR3 is made up of 14 amino acids. Trimming left V 0 bases short and J 9 bases short, with 12 bases between. In nucleotides, the CDR3 is TGTGCCAGCAGTTTATCCGTGGGAAGCGGCATTCAGTACTTC. It translates to CASSLSVGSGIQYF.

J is TRBJ2-7 and V is TRBV19; D ambiguous. Germline CDR1 reads LNHDA; CDR2 reads SQIVND (reference sequence). This CDR3 is built from 15 residues. The V and J ends lost 5 bases and 2 bases respectively, with 16 bases between them. CDR3 protein: CASSFSSRGPYEQYF. DNA for the CDR3: TGTGCCAGTAGTTTCTCCTCGCGCGGCCCCTACGAGCAGTACTTC.

The chain employs TRBV4-2 and TRBJ2-3; a weak D match, TRBD2 (7 bases). Germline assignment: CDR1 LGHNA and CDR2 YNFKEQ. The CDR3 contains 15 residues. The V end was cut by 0 bases, the J end by 4 bases, with 11 bases between. Written as DNA, the CDR3 is TGTGCCAGCAGCCAAGAAGGGGGGGTCCCAGATACGCAGTATTTT. Translation gives CASSQEGGVPDTQYF.

The chain employs TRBV4-3 and TRBJ2-1, with 10 positions matching TRBD1. The CDR3 is 14 amino acids. J lost 10 bases, V lost 3 bases, and 6 bases had no gene match. CDR1 LGHNA and CDR2 YSLEER come from the germline V gene. CDR3 sequence (DNA): TGCGCCAGCAGCCAGTCGGGACAGGGGAGGGAGCAGTTCTTC. This translates into CASSQSGQGREQFF.

The chain has TRBV5-4 and TRBJ2-7; 12 bases are a match to TRBD2. Trimming took 4 bases from V and 7 from J; bases not matched to a gene: 9. The CDR3 consists of 15 residues. Germline CDR1 is SGHNT and CDR2 is YYREEE (reference sequence). The CDR3 sequence is CASSRRLAGAEEQYF. The CDR3 DNA sequence: TGTGCCAGCAGCCGTCGACTAGCGGGAGCTGAGGAGCAGTACTTC. Based on the CDR3 plus reference TRBV5-4 and TRBJ2-7, the full variable domain is ETGVTQSPTHLIKTRGQQVTLRCSSQSGHNTVSWYQQALGQGPQFIFQYYREEENGRGNFPPRFSGLQFPNYSSELNVNALELDDSALYLCASSRRLAGAEEQYFGPGTRLTVT.

This clone was found a few times. This chain links TRBV4-2 with TRBJ2-6; 7 nucleotides match TRBD1. The CDR3 loop spans 15 amino acids. CDR1 is LGHNA, CDR2 YNFKEQ, per germline. After removal of 4 bases from V and 2 bases from J, the junction contained 2 bases not matched to a gene. CDR3 DNA: TGTGCCAGCAGCCGAGGACAGGCTGGGGCCAACGTCCTGACTTTC. Translating it yields CASSRGQAGANVLTF.

The chain links TRBV5-1 to TRBJ2-5; maybe TRBD2 (6 bases). CDR1 is SGHRS, CDR2 YFSETQ, per germline. The CDR3 is made up of 17 amino acids. Trimming shortened V by 4 bases and J by 5 bases, and 24 bases separated the two germline ends. DNA of the CDR3: TGCGCCAGCAGCCCCGGACTTAGCGGAGCCATCCGGGAGACCCAGTACTTC. Translating gives CASSPGLSGAIRETQYF.

The V call is TRBV9, the J call TRBJ1-6; D not certain. Trimming took off 3 bases at V and 8 bases at J, with 24 bases between the two ends. The CDR3 is made up of 18 amino acids. CDR1 and CDR2 (germline): SGDLS, YYNGEE. CDR3 region: CASSDPSKASSQDSPLHF. In DNA, the CDR3 is TGTGCCAGCAGCGATCCCAGTAAAGCCTCCTCGCAGGATTCACCCCTCCACTTT.

This clone was counted only a few times. The rearrangement joins TRBV6-6 to TRBJ2-7; 8 bases agree with TRBD2. Germline V gene lookup returns CDR1 MNHNY and CDR2 SVGAGI (reference sequence). With V trimmed by 11 bases and J by 3 bases, 6 bases remained unmatched. The CDR3 has 12 amino acids. Written as DNA, the CDR3 is TGTGCCTCCGGGGGGGAAGACTACGAGCAGTACTTC. Encoded protein: CASGGEDYEQYF.

The V call is TRBV6-6, the J call TRBJ1-5, with a tentative D call TRBD1 (6 bases). The germline V gene encodes CDR1 MNHNY and CDR2 SVGAGI (reference sequence). The CDR3 consists of 13 residues. V was trimmed by 4 bases and J by 6 bases, leaving 10 bases between them. This CDR3 reads CASSSQGSQPQHF. The CDR3 coding sequence is TGTGCCAGCAGTTCACAGGGTTCTCAGCCCCAGCATTTT.

The chain couples TRBV6-6 to TRBJ2-1, with D hard to call. The V gene lost 7 bases and the J gene lost 0 bases, with 10 bases spanning the gap. Germline V gene sequence: CDR1 MNHNY, CDR2 SVGAGI (reference sequence). The CDR3 runs to 14 residues. CDR3 amino acids: CASTLPSSYNEQFF. In DNA, the CDR3 is TGTGCCAGCACTTTACCGAGCTCCTACAATGAGCAGTTCTTC.